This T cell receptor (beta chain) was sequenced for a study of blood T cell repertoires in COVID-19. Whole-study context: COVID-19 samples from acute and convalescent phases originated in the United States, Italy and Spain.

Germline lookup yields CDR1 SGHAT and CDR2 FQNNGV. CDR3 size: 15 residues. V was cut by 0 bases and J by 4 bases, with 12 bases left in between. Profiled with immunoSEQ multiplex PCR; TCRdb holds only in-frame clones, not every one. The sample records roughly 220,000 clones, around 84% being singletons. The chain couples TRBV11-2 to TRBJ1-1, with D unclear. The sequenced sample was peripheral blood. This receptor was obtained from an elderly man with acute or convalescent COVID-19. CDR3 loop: CASSLDSHPGTEAFF. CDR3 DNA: TGTGCCAGCAGCTTAGACAGTCACCCAGGCACTGAAGCTTTCTTT.